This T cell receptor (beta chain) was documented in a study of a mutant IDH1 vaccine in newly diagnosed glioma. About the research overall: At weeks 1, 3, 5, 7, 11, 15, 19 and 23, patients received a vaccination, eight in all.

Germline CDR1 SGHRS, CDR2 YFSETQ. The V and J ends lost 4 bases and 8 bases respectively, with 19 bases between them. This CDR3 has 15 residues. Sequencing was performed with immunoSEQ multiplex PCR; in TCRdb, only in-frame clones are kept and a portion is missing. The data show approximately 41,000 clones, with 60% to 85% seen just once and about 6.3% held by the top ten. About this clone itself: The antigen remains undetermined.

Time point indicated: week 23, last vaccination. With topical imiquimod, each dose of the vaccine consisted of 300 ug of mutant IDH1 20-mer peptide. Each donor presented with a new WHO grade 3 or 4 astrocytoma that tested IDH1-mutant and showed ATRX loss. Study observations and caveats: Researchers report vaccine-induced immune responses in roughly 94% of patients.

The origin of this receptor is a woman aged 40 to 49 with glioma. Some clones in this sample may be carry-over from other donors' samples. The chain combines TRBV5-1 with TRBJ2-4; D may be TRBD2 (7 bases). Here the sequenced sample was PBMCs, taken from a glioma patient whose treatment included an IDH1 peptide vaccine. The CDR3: CASSAEGGAFDIQYF. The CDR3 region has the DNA TGCGCCAGCAGCGCGGAGGGGGGGGCGTTTGACATTCAGTACTTC.